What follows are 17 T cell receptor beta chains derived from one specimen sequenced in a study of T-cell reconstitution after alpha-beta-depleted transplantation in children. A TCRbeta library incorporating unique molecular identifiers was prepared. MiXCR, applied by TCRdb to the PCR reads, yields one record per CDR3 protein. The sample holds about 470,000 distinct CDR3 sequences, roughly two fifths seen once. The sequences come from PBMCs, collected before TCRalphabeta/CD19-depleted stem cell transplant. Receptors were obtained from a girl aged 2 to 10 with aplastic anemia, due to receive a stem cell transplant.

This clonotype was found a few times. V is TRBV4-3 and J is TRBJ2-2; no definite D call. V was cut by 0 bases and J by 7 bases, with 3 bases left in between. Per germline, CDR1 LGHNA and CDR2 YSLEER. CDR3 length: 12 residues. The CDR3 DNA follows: TGCGCCAGCAGCCAAGATAACGGGGAGCTGTTTTTT. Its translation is CASSQDNGELFF.

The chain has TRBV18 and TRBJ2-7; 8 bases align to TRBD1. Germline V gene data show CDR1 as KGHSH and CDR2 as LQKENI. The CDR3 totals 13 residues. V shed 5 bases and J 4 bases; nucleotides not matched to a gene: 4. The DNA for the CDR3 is TGTGCCAGCTCAATGACAGGGGTTTACGAGCAGTACTTC. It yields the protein CASSMTGVYEQYF.

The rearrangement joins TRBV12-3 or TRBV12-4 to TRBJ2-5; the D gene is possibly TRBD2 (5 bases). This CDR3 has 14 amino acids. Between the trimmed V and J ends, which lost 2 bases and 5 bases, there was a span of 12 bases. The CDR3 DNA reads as TGTGCCAGCAGTTTAACGGCAGGCGGGGAGACCCAGTACTTC. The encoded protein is CASSLTAGGETQYF.

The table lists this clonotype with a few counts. The CDR3 DNA reads TGTGCCAGCAGTTTATGGGGGCTGGCGACTAGCTCCTACGAGCAGTACTTC. Its translation: CASSLWGLATSSYEQYF. The chain recombines TRBV28 with TRBJ2-7; the D gene is possibly TRBD2 (6 bases). V was trimmed by 0 bases and J by 0 bases, leaving 15 bases between them. From germline, CDR1 is MDHEN and CDR2 SYDVKM. This CDR3 is 17 amino acids long.

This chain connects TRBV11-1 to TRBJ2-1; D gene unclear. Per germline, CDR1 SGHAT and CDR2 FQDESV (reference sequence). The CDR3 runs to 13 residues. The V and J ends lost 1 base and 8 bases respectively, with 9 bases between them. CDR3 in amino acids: CASSLVASHEQFF. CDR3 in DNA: TGTGCCAGCAGCTTAGTTGCGAGCCATGAGCAGTTCTTC.

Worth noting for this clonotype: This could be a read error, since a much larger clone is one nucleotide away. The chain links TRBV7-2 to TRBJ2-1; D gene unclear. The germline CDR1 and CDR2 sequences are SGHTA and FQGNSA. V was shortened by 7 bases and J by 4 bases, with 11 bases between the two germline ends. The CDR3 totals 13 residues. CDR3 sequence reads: CASTFQRYNEQFF. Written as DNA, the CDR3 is TGTGCCAGCACCTTCCAACGTTACAATGAGCAGTTCTTC.

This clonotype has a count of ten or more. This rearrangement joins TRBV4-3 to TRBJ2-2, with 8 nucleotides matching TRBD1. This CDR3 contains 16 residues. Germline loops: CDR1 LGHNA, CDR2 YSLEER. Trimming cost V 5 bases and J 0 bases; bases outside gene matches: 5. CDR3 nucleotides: TGCGCCAGCAGCGGACAGGGAAGAACGAACACCGGGGAGCTGTTTTTT. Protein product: CASSGQGRTNTGELFF.

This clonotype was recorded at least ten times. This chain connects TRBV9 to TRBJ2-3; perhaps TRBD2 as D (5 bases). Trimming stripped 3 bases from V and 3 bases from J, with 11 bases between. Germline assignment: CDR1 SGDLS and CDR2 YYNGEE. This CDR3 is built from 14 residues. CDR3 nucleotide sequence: TGTGCCAGCAGCGAGGGTGGGAGTACAGATACGCAGTATTTT. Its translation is CASSEGGSTDTQYF.

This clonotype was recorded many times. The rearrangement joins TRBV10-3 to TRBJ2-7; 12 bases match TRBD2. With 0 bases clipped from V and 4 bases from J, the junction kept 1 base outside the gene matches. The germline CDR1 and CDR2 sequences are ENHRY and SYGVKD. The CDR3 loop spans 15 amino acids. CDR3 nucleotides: TGTGCCATCAGTGAGTCGCTAGCGGGAGGGTACGAGCAGTACTTC. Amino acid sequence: CAISESLAGGYEQYF.

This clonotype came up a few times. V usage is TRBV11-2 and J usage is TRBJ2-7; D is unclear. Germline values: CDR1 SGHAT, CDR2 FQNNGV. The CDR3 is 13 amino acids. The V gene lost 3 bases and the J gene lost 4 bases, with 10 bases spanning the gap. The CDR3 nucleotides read TGTGCCAGCAGCTTTCGACAAGTATACGAGCAGTACTTC. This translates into CASSFRQVYEQYF.

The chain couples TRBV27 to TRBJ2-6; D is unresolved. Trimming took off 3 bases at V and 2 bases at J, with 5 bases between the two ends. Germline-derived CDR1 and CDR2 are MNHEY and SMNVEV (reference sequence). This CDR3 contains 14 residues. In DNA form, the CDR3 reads TGTGCCAGCAGTTTTAGAGCTGGGGCCAACGTCCTGACTTTC. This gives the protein CASSFRAGANVLTF.

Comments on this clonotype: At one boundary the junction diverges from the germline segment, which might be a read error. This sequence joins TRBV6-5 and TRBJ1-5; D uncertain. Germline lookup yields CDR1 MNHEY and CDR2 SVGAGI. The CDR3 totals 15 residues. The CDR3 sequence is CASSYYSDSNQPPHF. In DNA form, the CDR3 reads TGTGCCAGCAGTTATTACAGCGATAGCAATCAGCCCCCGCATTTT.

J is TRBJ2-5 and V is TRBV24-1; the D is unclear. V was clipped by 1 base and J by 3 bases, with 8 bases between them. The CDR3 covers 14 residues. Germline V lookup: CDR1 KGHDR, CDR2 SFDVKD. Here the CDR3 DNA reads TGTGCCACCAGTGATTTTGGGGTTGAAGAGACCCAGTACTTC. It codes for CATSDFGVEETQYF.

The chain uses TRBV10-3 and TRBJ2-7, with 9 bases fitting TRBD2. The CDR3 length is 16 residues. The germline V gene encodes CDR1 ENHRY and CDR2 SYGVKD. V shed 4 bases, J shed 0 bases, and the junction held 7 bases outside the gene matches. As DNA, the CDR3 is TGTGCCATCAGTGGGGAACTAGCGGGTGGCTCCTACGAGCAGTACTTC. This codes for CAISGELAGGSYEQYF.

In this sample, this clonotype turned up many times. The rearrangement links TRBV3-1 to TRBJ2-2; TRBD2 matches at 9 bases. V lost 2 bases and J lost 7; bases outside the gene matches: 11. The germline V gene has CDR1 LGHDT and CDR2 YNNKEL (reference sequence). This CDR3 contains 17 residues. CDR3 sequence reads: CASSQKGGIAGVGELFF. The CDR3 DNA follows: TGTGCCAGCAGCCAAAAAGGTGGGATAGCGGGAGTCGGGGAGCTGTTTTTT.

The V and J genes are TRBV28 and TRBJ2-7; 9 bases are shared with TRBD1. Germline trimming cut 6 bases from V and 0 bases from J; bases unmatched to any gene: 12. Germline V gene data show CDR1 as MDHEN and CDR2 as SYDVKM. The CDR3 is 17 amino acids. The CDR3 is CASRTPQGAVVSYEQYF. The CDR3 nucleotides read TGTGCCAGCAGGACACCACAGGGGGCGGTTGTCTCCTACGAGCAGTACTTC. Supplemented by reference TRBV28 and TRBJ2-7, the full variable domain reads DVKVTQSSRYLVKRTGEKVFLECVQDMDHENMFWYRQDPGLGLRLIYFSYDVKMKEKGDIPEGYSVSREKKERFSLILESASTNQTSMYLCASRTPQGAVVSYEQYFGPGTRLTVT.

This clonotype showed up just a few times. CDR3 region: CASRLTGIRNIQYF. The CDR3 DNA is TGCGCCAGCAGACTGACAGGGATAAGAAACATTCAGTACTTC. The rearrangement joins TRBV5-1 to TRBJ2-4, with 7 bases identical to TRBD1. In germline, CDR1 is SGHRS, CDR2 YFSETQ. The CDR3 covers 14 residues. V was clipped by 5 bases and J by 6 bases; unmatched bases: 8.